The clone carrying this T cell receptor (beta chain) has just one count. Antigen: not known. Trimming stripped 7 bases from V and 4 bases from J, with 17 bases between. Germline CDR1 MNHEY, CDR2 SVGAGI. CDR3 length: 14 residues. These data belong to a study of CD8+ T cells in alopecia areata. RNA extraction was followed by reverse transcription into cDNA, which acted as the sequencing template. Repertoires were generated with immunoSEQ multiplex PCR, while TCRdb's copy carries only in-frame clones and drops some. The repertoire holds roughly 120,000 clones, with roughly 58% as singletons. Broader study findings: Clarity of TCR sharing across patients fell short of that in mice, possibly HLA-related. Scalp data also include sequences from resident alphabeta T cells of normal skin.

Treatment given: oral pan-JAK inhibitor, 5-10 mg twice daily. As part of sample collection, lesional scalp punch biopsies and peripheral blood were taken from alopecia areata patients. Material: CD8+ T cells sorted from blood, obtained at week 4, from a patient treated with tofacitinib. The chain carries TRBV6-5 and TRBJ2-7, with D possibly being TRBD2 (6 bases). The TCR was taken from a human donor with alopecia areata. CDR3 DNA sequence: TGTGCCAGCAACCCCCAAGGACTACAATACGAGCAGTACTTC. It yields the protein CASNPQGLQYEQYF.